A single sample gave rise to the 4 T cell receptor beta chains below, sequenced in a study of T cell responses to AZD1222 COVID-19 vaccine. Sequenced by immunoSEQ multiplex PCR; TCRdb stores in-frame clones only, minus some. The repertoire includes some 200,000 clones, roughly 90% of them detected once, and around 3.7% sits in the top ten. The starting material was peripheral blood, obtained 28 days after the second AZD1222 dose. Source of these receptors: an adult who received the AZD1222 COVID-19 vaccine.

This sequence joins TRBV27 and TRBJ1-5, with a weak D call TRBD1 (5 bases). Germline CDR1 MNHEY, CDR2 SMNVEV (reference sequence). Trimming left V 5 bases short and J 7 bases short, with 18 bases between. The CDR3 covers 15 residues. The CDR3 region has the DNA TGTGCCAGCAGTCCCCGGTTTGGGGGAGGGCAGCCCCAGCATTTT. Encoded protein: CASSPRFGGGQPQHF.

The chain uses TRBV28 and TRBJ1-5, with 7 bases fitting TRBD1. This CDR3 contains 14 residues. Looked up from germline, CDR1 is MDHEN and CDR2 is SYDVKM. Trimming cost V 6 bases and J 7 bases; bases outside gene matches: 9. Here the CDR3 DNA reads TGTGCCAGCAGACTGAGGGGGCCAGGGCAGCCCCAGCATTTT. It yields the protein CASRLRGPGQPQHF.

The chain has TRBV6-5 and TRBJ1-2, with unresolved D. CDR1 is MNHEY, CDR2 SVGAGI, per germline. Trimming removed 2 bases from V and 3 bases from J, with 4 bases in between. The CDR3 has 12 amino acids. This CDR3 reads CASSYRDYGYTF. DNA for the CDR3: TGTGCCAGCAGTTACAGGGACTATGGCTACACCTTC.

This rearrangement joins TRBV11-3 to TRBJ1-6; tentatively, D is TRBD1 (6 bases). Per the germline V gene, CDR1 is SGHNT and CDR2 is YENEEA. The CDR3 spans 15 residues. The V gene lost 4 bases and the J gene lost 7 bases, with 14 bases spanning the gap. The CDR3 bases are TGTGCCAGCAGCTCCCTCCGCGGACAGAATTCACCCCTCCACTTT. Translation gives CASSSLRGQNSPLHF.